What follows are 6 T cell receptor beta chains derived from one specimen sequenced in a study of CD8 T cells in Susac syndrome. It was with random hexamers that roughly 0.5 to 1 ug RNA was reverse transcribed. Using its own MiXCR run on the immunoSEQ multiplex PCR reads, TCRdb lists one record per CDR3 protein. The sample has hundreds of thousands of distinct CDR3 sequences; just over 90% are singletons. Specimen: CD4+ T cells from PBMCs. These TCRs come from a human donor with multiple sclerosis.

V is TRBV20-1 and J is TRBJ2-3, with D possibly being TRBD1 (5 bases). Germline CDR1 reads DFQATT; CDR2 reads SNEGSKA (reference sequence). Trimming left V 4 bases short and J 0 bases short, with 11 bases between. This CDR3 region has 14 residues. CDR3 amino acids: CSANVGLSTDTQYF. CDR3 nucleotide sequence: TGCAGTGCTAACGTGGGGCTTAGCACAGATACGCAGTATTTT.

The J gene is TRBJ2-7, the V gene TRBV28, with unresolved D. Germline V lookup: CDR1 MDHEN, CDR2 SYDVKM. The CDR3 runs to 14 residues. V was pared by 7 bases and J by 2 bases, with 15 bases between. The CDR3 sequence: CASNPITDPYEQYF. The CDR3 nucleotides read TGTGCCAGCAACCCTATAACAGACCCCTACGAGCAGTACTTC.

The V and J genes are TRBV9 and TRBJ2-1; 11 nucleotides match TRBD2. The CDR3 loop spans 17 amino acids. Germline CDR1 and CDR2: SGDLS and YYNGEE. With 4 bases clipped from V and 4 bases from J, the junction kept 10 bases outside the gene matches. The CDR3 is CASSRNSGRALYNEQFF. CDR3 DNA: TGTGCCAGCAGCCGGAATAGCGGGAGGGCCCTTTACAATGAGCAGTTCTTC.

V usage is TRBV12-5 and J usage is TRBJ1-6, with D uncertain. V lost 1 base to trimming and J lost 4 bases, with 5 bases between them. This CDR3 region has 14 residues. Germline CDR1 and CDR2: LGHNT and FRNRAP. The CDR3 coding sequence is TGTGCTAGTGGTTTGGGCCAGTATAATTCACCCCTCCACTTT. Its translation: CASGLGQYNSPLHF.

The chain carries TRBV14 and TRBJ2-2; D ambiguous. Germline CDR1 reads SGHDN; CDR2 reads FVKESK. CDR3 length: 14 amino acids. V was cut by 0 bases and J by 3 bases, with 5 bases left in between. CDR3 sequence reads: CASSQDMDTGELFF. The CDR3 coding sequence is TGTGCCAGCAGCCAAGATATGGACACCGGGGAGCTGTTTTTT.

The chain is built from TRBV7-2 and TRBJ2-5; a possible D gene is TRBD2 (6 bases). CDR3 length equals 13 residues. V lost 5 bases and J 3 bases, leaving 10 bases between the germline ends. Germline V gene lookup returns CDR1 SGHTA and CDR2 FQGNSA. CDR3: CASSHKREETQYF. For the CDR3, the DNA is TGTGCCAGCAGCCATAAGCGGGAAGAGACCCAGTACTTC.